This T cell receptor (beta chain) was found in a study of regulatory T cells in long-lasting Graves disease. This clonotype was observed many times. One end of the junction is discordant with germline, which a read error may explain. With iRepertoire HTBI primers and Arm-PCR of CDR3 regions, TCR beta libraries were built. A single record per CDR3 protein comes from TCRdb applying MiXCR to the multiplex PCR reads. The sample lists about 470,000 distinct CDR3 sequences, roughly 21% seen once, with 6.5% to 9% in the top ten. The time point was: persistent/refractory GD, antithyroid drugs over 5 years with positive TRAb. PBMC RNA served as the TCR library source. This CDR3 has 13 residues. Germline-derived CDR1 and CDR2 are SEHNR and FQNEAQ (reference sequence).

Source: peripheral blood mononuclear cells (PBMCs), taken when the disease was refractory, from a patient treated with antithyroid drugs. This TCR was sampled from a female donor with Graves disease. The gene calls are TRBV7-9 and TRBJ1-1; D might be TRBD1 (5 bases). The CDR3: CASSLDRGTEAFF. The CDR3, as DNA: TGTGCCAGCAGTTTAGACAGAGGCACTGAAGCTTTCTTT.